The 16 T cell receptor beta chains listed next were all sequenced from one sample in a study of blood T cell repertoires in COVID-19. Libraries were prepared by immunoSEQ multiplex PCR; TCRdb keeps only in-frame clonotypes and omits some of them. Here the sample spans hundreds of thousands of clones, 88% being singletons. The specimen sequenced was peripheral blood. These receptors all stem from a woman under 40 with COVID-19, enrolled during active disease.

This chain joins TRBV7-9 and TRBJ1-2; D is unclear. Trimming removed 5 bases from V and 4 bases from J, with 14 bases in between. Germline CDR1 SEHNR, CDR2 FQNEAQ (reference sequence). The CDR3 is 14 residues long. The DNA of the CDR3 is TGTGCCAGCAGCCCTGCGGCGGGCCGCTATGGCTACACCTTC. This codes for CASSPAAGRYGYTF.

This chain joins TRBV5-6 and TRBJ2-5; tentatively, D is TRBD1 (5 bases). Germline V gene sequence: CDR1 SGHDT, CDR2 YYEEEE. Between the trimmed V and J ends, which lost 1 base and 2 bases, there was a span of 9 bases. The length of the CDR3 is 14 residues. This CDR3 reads CASSLLGPQETQYF. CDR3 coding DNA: TGTGCCAGCAGCTTGTTGGGGCCGCAAGAGACCCAGTACTTC.

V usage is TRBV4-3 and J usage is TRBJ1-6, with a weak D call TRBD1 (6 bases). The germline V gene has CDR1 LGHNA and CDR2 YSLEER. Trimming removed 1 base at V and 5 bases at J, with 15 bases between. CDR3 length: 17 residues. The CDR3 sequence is CASSQGEGRGHNSPLHF. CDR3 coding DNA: TGCGCCAGCAGCCAAGGTGAGGGCAGGGGCCATAATTCACCCCTCCACTTT.

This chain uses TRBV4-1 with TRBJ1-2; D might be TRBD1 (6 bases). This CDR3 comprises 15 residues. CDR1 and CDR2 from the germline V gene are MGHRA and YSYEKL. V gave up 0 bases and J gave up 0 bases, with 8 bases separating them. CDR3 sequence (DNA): TGCGCCAGCAGCCAAGACAGGGGCGCTAACTATGGCTACACCTTC. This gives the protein CASSQDRGANYGYTF.

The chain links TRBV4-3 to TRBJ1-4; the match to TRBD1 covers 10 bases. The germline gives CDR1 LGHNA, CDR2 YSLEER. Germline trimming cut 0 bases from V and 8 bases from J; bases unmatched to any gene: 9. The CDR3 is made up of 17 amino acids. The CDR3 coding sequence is TGCGCCAGCAGCCAAGATGGGGCGGGGACAGGGGTGGAAAAACTGTTTTTT. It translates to CASSQDGAGTGVEKLFF.

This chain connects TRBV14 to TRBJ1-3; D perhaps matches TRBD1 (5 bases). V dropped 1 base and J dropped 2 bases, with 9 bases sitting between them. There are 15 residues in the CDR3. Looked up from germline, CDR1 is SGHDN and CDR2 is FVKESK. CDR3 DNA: TGTGCCAGCAGCCAAGCGCCAGGGACTGGAAACACCATATATTTT. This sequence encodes CASSQAPGTGNTIYF.

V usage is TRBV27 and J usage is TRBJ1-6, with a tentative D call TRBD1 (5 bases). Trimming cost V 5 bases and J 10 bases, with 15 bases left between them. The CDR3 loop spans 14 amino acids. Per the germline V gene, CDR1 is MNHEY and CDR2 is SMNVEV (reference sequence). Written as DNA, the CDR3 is TGTGCCAGCAGTCCACGGGACTCCTGGTCACCCCTCCACTTT. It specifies CASSPRDSWSPLHF.

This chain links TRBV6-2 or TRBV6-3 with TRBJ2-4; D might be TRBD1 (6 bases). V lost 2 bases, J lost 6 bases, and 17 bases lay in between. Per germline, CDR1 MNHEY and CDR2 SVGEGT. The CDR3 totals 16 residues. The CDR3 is CASSYPTAGQLNIQYF. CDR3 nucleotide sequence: TGTGCCAGCAGTTACCCCACCGCAGGACAGCTAAACATTCAGTACTTC.

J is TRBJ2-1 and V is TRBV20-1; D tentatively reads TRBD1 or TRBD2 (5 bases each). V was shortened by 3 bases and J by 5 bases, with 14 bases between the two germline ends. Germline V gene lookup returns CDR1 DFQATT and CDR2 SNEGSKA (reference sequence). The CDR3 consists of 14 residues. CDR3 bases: TGCAGTGCTAGTGAGGGTAGGGGTAACAATGAGCAGTTCTTC. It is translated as CSASEGRGNNEQFF.

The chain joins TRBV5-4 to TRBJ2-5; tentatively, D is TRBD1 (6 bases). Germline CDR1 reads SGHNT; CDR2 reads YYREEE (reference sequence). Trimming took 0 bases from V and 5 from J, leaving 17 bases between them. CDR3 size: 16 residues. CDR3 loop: CASSLVWSGDVETQYF. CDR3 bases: TGTGCCAGCAGCTTGGTGTGGTCAGGGGATGTGGAGACCCAGTACTTC.

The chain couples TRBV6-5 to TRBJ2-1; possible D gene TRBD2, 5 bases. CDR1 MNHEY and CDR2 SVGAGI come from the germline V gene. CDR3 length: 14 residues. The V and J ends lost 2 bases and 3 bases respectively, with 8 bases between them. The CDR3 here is CASSYRENYNEQFF. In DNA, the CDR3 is TGTGCCAGCAGTTACAGGGAGAACTACAATGAGCAGTTCTTC.

This chain's CDR3 is CATEIAGGYRGTGELFF. The CDR3 DNA follows: TGTGCTACCGAGATCGCGGGAGGATACCGTGGCACCGGGGAGCTGTTTTTT. The chain employs TRBV7-2 and TRBJ2-2; 8 bases line up with TRBD2. The germline V gene encodes CDR1 SGHTA and CDR2 FQGNSA. This CDR3 region has 17 residues.

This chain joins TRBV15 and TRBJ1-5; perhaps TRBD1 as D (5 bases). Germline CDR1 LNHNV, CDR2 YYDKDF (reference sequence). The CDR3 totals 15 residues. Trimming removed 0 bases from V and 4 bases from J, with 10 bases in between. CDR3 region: CATSRDAGVNQPQHF. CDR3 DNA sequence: TGTGCCACCAGCAGAGATGCGGGGGTAAATCAGCCCCAGCATTTT.

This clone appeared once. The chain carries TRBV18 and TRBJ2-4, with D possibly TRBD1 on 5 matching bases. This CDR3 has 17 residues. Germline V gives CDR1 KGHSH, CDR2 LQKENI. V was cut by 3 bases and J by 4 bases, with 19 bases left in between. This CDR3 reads CASSPLPLGQKKNIQYF. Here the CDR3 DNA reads TGTGCCAGCTCACCTTTACCTTTGGGGCAGAAAAAAAACATTCAGTACTTC.

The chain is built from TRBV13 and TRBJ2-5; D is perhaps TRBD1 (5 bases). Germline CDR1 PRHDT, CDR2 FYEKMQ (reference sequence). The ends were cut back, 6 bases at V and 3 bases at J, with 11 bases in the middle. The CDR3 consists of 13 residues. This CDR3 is CASSLTAEETQYF. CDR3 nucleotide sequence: TGTGCCAGCAGTTTGACAGCAGAAGAGACCCAGTACTTC.

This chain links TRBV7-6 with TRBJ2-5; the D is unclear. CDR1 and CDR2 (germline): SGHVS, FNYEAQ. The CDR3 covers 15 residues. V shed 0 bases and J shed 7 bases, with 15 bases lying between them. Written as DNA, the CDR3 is TGTGCCAGCAGCTTAGCGTATGGTGGGCTCGGGACCCAGTACTTC. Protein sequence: CASSLAYGGLGTQYF.